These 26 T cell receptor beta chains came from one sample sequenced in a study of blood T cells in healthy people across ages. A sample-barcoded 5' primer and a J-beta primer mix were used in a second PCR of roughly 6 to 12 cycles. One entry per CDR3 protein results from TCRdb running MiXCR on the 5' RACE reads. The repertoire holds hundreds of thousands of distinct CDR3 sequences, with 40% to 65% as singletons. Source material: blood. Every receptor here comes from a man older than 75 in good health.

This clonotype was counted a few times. The DNA for the CDR3 is TGTGCCAGCAGCACACTAGCGGGAGGGCCTGCGCAGTACTTC. Its translation: CASSTLAGGPAQYF. The chain joins TRBV6-2 or TRBV6-3 to TRBJ2-7, with 13 bases aligning to TRBD2. Trimming removed 6 bases from V and 9 bases from J; junction bases left unmatched: 8. This CDR3 has 14 amino acids. Germline values: CDR1 MNHEY, CDR2 SVGEGT.

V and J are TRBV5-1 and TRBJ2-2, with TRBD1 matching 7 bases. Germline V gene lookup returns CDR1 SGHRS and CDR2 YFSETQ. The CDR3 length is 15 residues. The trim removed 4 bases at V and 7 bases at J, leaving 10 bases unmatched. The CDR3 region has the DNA TGCGCCAGCAGCCCTAAGACAGGGCGTGACGGGGAGCTGTTTTTT. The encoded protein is CASSPKTGRDGELFF.

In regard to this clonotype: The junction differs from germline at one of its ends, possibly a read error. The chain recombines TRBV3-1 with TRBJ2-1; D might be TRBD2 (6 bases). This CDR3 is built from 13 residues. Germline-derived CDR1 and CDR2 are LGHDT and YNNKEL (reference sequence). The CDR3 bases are TGTACCAGCAGCCAGGGAGGCGGAAATGAGCAGTTCTTC. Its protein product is CTSSQGGGNEQFF.

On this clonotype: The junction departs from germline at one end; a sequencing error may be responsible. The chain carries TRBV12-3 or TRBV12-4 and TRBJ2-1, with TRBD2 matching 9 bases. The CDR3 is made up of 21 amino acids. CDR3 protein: CVSSPESGRGYSGSRINEQFF. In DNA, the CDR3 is TGTGTCAGCAGTCCAGAGTCGGGACGGGGCTATAGCGGGAGCAGAATCAATGAGCAGTTCTTC.

The CDR3 coding sequence is TGCAGCGTCAAAGGGCGGGGTTCCTACAATGAGCAGTTCTTC. Translated: CSVKGRGSYNEQFF. The chain carries TRBV29-1 and TRBJ2-1, with D possibly being TRBD2 (6 bases). Germline V gene data show CDR1 as SQVTM and CDR2 as ANQGSEA. The CDR3 consists of 14 residues. The V end lost 6 bases, the J end lost 1 base, and 13 bases lay between the germline ends.

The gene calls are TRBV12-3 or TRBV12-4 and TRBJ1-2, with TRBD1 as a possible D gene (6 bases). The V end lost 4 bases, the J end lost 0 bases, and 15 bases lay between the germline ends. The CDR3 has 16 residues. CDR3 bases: TGTGCCAGCAGTTCCGCCAGGGCAGGGGCTAACTATGGCTACACCTTC. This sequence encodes CASSSARAGANYGYTF.

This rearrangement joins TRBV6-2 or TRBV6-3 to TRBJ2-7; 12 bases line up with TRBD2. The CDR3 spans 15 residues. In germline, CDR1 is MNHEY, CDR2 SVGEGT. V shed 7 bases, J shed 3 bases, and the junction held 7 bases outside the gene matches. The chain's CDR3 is CASNLAGGPNYEQYF. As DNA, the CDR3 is TGTGCCAGCAACCTAGCGGGAGGGCCGAACTACGAGCAGTACTTC.

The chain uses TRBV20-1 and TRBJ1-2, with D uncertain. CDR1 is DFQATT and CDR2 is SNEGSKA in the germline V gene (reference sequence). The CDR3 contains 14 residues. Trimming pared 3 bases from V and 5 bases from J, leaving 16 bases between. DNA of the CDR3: TGCAGTGCTAGGGGCCTTGGAATGAGGTATGGCTACACCTTC. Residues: CSARGLGMRYGYTF.

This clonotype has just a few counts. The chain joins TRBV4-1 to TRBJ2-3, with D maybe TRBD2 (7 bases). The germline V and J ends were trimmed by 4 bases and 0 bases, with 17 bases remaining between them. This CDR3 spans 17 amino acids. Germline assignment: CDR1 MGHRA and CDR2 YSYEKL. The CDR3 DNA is TGCGCCAGCAGCCCTCGGGGGGCCTCAGTTAGCACAGATACGCAGTATTTT. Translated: CASSPRGASVSTDTQYF.

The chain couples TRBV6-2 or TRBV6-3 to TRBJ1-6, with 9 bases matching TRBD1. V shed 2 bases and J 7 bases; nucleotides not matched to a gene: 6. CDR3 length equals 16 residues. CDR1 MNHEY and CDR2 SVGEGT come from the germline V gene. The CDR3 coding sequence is TGTGCCAGCAGTTACCCCGGACAGGGGATGAATTCACCCCTCCACTTT. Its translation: CASSYPGQGMNSPLHF.

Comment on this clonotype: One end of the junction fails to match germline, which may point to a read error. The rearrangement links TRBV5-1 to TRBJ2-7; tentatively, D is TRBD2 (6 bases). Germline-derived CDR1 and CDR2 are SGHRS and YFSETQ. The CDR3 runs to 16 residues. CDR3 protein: CAGSLGPGTPPYEQYF. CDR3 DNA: TGCGCCGGCAGCTTAGGGCCAGGGACTCCCCCCTACGAGCAGTACTTC.

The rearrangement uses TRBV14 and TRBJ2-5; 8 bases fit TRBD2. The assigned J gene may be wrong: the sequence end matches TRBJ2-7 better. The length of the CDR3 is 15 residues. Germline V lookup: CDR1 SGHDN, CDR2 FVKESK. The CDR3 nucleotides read TGTGCCAGCAGCCAAGGGGGAGCGGGAGTCTACGAGCAGTACTTC. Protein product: CASSQGGAGVYEQYF.

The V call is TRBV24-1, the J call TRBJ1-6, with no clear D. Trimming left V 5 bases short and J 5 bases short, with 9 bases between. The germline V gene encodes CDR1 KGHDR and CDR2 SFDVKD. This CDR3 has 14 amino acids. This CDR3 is CATSGGSNNSPLHF. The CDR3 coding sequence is TGTGCCACCAGTGGCGGGAGTAATAATTCACCCCTCCACTTT.

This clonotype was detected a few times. The DNA for the CDR3 is TGTGCCAGCAGTTACGAACAGACTTACTCCTACGAGCAGTACTTC. This gives the protein CASSYEQTYSYEQYF. The chain couples TRBV6-2 or TRBV6-3 to TRBJ2-7; D is unclear. Germline-derived CDR1 and CDR2 are MNHEY and SVGEGT. This CDR3 is built from 15 residues. Between the trimmed V and J ends, which lost 2 bases and 0 bases, there was a span of 11 bases.

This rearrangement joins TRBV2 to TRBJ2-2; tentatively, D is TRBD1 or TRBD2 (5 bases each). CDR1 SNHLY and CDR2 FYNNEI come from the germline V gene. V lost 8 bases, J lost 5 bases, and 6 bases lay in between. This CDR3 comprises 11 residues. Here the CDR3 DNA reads TGTGCCAGCGGGGGAACCGGGGAGCTGTTTTTT. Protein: CASGGTGELFF.

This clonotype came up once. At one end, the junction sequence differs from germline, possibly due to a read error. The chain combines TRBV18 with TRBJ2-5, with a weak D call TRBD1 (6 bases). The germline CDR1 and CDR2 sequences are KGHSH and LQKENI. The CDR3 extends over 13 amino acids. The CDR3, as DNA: TGTGCCAGCTCAACAGGGCAGCAAGAGGCCCAGTACTTC. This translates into CASSTGQQEAQYF.

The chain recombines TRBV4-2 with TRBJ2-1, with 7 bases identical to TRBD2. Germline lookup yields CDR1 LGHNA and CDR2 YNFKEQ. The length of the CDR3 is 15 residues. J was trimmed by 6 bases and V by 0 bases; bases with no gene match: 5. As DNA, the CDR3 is TGTGCCAGCAGCCAAGAGCGGACTAGGGGCAATGAGCAGTTCTTC. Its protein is CASSQERTRGNEQFF.

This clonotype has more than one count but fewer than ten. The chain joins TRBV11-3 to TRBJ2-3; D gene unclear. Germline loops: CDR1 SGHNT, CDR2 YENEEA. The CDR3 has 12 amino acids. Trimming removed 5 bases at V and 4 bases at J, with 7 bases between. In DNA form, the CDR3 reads TGTGCCAGCAGCCGGCAGGCAGATACGCAGTATTTT. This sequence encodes CASSRQADTQYF. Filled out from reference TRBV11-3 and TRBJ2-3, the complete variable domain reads EAGVVQSPRYKIIEKKQPVAFWCNPISGHNTLYWYLQNLGQGPELLIRYENEEAVDDSQLPKDRFSAERLKGVDSTLKIQPAELGDSAVYLCASSRQADTQYFGPGTRLTVL.

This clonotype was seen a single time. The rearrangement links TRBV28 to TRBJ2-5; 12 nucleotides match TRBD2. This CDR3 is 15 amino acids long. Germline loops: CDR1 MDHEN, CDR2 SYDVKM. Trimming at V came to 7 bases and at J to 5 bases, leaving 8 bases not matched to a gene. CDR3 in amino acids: CASTSLAGGSETQYF. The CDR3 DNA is TGTGCCAGCACCTCACTAGCGGGAGGATCCGAGACCCAGTACTTC.

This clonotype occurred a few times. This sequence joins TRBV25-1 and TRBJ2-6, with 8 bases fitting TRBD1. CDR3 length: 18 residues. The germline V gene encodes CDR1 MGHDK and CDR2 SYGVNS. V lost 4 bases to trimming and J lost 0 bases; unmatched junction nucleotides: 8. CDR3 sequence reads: CASSGPDRALSGANVLTF. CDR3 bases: TGTGCCAGCAGTGGACCGGACAGGGCACTCTCTGGGGCCAACGTCCTGACTTTC.

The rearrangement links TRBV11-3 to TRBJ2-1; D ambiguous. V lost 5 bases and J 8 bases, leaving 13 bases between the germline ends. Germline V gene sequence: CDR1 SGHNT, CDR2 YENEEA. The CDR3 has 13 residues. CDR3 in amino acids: CASSPRHYHEQFF. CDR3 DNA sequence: TGTGCCAGCAGCCCCAGACACTATCATGAGCAGTTCTTC.

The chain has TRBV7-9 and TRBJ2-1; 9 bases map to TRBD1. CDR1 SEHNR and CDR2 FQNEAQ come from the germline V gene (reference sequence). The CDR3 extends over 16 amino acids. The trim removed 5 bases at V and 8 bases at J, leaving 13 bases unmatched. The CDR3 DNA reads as TGTGCCAGCAGCGAACCGGGACAGGGCGAAATGTATGAGCAGTTCTTC. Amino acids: CASSEPGQGEMYEQFF.

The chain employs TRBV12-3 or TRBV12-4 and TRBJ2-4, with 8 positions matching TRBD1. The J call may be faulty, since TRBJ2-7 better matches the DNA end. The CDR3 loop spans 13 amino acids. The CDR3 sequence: CASRFGQGHEQYF. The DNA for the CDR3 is TGTGCCAGCAGATTTGGACAGGGCCACGAGCAGTACTTC.

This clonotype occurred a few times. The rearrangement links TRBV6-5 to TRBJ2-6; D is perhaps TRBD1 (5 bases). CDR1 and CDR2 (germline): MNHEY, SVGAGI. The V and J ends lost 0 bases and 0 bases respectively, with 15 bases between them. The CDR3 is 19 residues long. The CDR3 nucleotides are TGTGCCAGCAGTTACTCGATCCAGGGCTTATTCTCTGGGGCCAACGTCCTGACTTTC. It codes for CASSYSIQGLFSGANVLTF.

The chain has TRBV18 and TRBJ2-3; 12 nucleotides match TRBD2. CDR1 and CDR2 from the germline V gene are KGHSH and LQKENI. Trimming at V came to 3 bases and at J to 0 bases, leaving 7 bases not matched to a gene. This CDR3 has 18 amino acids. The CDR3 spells CASSPKGLAGTSTDTQYF. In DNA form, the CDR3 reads TGTGCCAGCTCACCCAAGGGACTAGCGGGCACTAGCACAGATACGCAGTATTTT.

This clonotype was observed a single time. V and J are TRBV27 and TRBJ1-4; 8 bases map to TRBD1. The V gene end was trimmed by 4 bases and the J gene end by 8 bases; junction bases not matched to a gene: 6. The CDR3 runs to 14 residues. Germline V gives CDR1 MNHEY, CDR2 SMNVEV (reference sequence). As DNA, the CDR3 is TGTGCCAGCAGTTATCAGGGGGCGAGGGAAAAACTGTTTTTT. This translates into CASSYQGAREKLFF.